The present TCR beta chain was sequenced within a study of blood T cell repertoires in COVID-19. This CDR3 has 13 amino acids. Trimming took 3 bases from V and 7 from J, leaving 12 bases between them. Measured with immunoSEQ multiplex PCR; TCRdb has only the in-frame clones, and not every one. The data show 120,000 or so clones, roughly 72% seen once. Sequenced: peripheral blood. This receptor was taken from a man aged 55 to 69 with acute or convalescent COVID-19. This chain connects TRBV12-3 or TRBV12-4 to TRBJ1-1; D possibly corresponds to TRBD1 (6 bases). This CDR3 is CASSFMGAGEAFF. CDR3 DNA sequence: TGTGCCAGCAGTTTTATGGGGGCCGGTGAAGCTTTCTTT.